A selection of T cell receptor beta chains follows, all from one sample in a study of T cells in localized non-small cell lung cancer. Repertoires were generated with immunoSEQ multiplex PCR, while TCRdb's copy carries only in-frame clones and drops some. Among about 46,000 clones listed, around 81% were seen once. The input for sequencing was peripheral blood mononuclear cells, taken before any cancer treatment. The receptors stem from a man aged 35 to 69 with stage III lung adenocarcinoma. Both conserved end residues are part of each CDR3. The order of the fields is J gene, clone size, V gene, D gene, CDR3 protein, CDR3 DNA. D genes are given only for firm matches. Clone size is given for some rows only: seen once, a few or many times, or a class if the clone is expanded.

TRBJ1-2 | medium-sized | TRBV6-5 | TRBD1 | CASSYQTGGAGYTF | TGTGCCAGCAGTTACCAGACAGGGGGTGCCGGCTACACCTTC
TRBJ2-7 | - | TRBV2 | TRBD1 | CASGTGGYEQYF | TGTGCCAGCGGGACAGGGGGCTACGAGCAGTACTTC
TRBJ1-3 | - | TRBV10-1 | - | CASSTVLGASSGNTIYF | TGCGCCAGCAGCACCGTATTGGGGGCTAGCTCTGGAAACACCATATATTTT
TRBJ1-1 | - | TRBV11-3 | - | CASSLEGGDTEAFF | TGTGCCAGCAGCTTAGAGGGAGGGGACACTGAAGCTTTCTTT
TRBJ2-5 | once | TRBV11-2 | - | CASSTKGRHREETQYF | TGTGCCAGCAGCACAAAAGGCCGGCACAGGGAGGAGACCCAGTACTTC
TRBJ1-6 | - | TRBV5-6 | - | CASKTSSYNSPLHF | TGTGCCAGCAAAACGAGCTCCTATAATTCACCCCTCCACTTT
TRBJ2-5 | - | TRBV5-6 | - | CASSLLAEETQYF | TGTGCCAGCAGCTTGCTAGCCGAAGAGACCCAGTACTTC
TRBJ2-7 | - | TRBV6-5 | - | CASSYSGREQYF | TGTGCCAGCAGTTACTCCGGGCGCGAGCAGTACTTC
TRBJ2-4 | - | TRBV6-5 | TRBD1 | CASSQSGQGIIQYF | TGTGCCAGCAGTCAATCGGGACAGGGGATCATTCAGTACTTC
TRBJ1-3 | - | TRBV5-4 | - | CASSHPGGGSGNTIYF | TGTGCCAGCAGCCATCCGGGGGGGGGCTCTGGAAACACCATATATTTT
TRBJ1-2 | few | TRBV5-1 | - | CASSLVFGGRADGYTF | TGCGCCAGCAGCTTGGTGTTCGGAGGGCGGGCCGATGGCTACACCTTC
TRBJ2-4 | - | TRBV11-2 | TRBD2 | CASSFPRGGLAKNIQYF | TGTGCCAGCAGCTTTCCCCGGGGGGGCTTAGCCAAAAACATTCAGTACTTC
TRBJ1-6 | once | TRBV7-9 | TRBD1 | CASSLDRGNSPLHF | TGTGCCAGCAGCCTGGACAGGGGGAATTCACCCCTCCACTTT
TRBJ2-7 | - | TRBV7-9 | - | CASSLAISGGSYEQYF | TGTGCCAGCAGCCTAGCGATTAGCGGAGGTAGCTACGAGCAGTACTTC
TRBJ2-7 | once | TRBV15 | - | CATSRGIDGYEQYF | TGTGCCACCAGCAGGGGAATCGATGGCTACGAGCAGTACTTC
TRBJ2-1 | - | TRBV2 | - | CASSEALQTVYNEQFF | TGTGCCAGCAGTGAAGCGCTTCAGACTGTGTACAATGAGCAGTTCTTC
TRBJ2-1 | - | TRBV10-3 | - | CAIKSSSQNEQFF | TGTGCCATCAAGTCCTCCTCCCAGAATGAGCAGTTCTTC
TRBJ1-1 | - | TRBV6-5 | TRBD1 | CASSQTGSNTEAFF | TGTGCCAGCAGCCAGACAGGGTCGAACACTGAAGCTTTCTTT
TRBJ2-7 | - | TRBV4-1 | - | CASSQPSSSYEQYF | TGCGCCAGCAGCCAACCTTCGAGCTCCTACGAGCAGTACTTC
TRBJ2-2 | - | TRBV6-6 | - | CASSNGGELFF | TGTGCCAGCAGTAATGGCGGGGAGCTGTTTTTT
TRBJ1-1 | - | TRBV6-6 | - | CASSPIGANTEAFF | TGTGCCAGCAGCCCAATTGGGGCCAACACTGAAGCTTTCTTT
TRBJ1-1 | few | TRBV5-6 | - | CASSFGIVNTEAFF | TGTGCCAGCAGCTTTGGAATAGTGAACACTGAAGCTTTCTTT
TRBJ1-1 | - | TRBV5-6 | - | CASSLSHTVGTEAFF | TGTGCCAGCAGCTTGAGTCACACCGTCGGCACTGAAGCTTTCTTT
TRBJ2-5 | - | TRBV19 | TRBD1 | CASSIEAPGQLQETQYF | TGTGCCAGTAGTATAGAAGCCCCGGGACAGCTCCAAGAGACCCAGTACTTC
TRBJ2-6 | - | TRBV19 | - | CASSMRGNPSGANVLTF | TGTGCCAGTAGTATGAGGGGGAATCCCTCTGGGGCCAACGTCCTGACTTTC
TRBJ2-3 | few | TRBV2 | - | CASSEAGIGGGGGDTQYF | TGTGCCAGCAGTGAAGCGGGTATTGGGGGAGGAGGAGGAGATACGCAGTATTTT
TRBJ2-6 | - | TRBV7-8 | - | CASSLGQGSSGANVLTF | TGTGCCAGCAGCTTAGGCCAGGGCTCTTCTGGGGCCAACGTCCTGACTTTC
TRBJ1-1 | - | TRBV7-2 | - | CASSFSLNTEAFF | TGTGCCAGCAGCTTCAGCTTGAACACTGAAGCTTTCTTT
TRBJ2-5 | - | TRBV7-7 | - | CASSSLAETQYF | TGTGCCAGCAGCAGTCTAGCAGAGACCCAGTACTTC
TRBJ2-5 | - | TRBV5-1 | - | CASSSPWEETQYF | TGCGCCAGCAGCTCGCCGTGGGAAGAGACCCAGTACTTC
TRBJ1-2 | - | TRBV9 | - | CASSAQGHNYGYTF | TGTGCCAGCAGCGCCCAGGGACACAACTATGGCTACACCTTC
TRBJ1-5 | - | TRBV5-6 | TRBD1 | CASNRFEQGGQPQHF | TGTGCCAGCAACCGCTTCGAACAGGGGGGTCAGCCCCAGCATTTT
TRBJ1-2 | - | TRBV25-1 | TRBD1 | CASTGTGVLDGYTF | TGTGCCAGCACCGGGACAGGGGTATTAGATGGCTACACCTTC
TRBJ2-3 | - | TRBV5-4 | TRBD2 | CASSFSGGAKDTQYF | TGTGCCAGCAGCTTTAGCGGGGGGGCCAAAGATACGCAGTATTTT
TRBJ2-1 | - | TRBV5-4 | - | CASSLGQSSYNEQFF | TGTGCCAGCAGCTTAGGTCAGAGCTCCTACAATGAGCAGTTCTTC
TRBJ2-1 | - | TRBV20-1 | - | CSARHGYEQFF | TGCAGTGCTAGGCACGGGTATGAGCAGTTCTTC
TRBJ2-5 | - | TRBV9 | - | CASSVDPTIQETQYF | TGTGCCAGCAGCGTAGACCCGACTATCCAAGAGACCCAGTACTTC
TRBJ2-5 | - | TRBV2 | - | CASDVAGIQETQYF | TGTGCCAGCGATGTAGCAGGCATTCAAGAGACCCAGTACTTC
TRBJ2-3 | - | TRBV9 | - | CASSAQGTDTQYF | TGTGCCAGCAGTGCACAGGGCACAGATACGCAGTATTTT
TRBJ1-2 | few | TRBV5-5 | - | CASSLGRGRAYGYTF | TGTGCCAGCAGCTTGGGGAGAGGTAGAGCCTATGGCTACACCTTC
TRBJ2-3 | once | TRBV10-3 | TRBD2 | CAISFSSGGSTDTQYF | TGTGCCATCAGCTTTTCTAGCGGGGGCTCCACAGATACGCAGTATTTT
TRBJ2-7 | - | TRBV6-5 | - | CASSRGYEQYF | TGTGCCAGCAGTCGGGGCTACGAGCAGTACTTC
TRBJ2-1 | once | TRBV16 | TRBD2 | CASSQFQGAGFYNEQFF | TGTGCCAGCAGCCAATTTCAGGGAGCGGGGTTTTACAATGAGCAGTTCTTC
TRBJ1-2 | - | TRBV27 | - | CASSWGGGGAYGYTF | TGTGCCAGCAGTTGGGGGGGTGGAGGAGCGTATGGCTACACCTTC
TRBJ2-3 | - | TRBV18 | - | CASSPLGGYTDTQYF | TGTGCCAGCTCACCCCTGGGGGGCTACACAGATACGCAGTATTTT
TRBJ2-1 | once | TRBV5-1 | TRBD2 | CASSLEGRDYNEQFF | TGCGCCAGCAGCTTGGAGGGGAGGGACTACAATGAGCAGTTCTTC
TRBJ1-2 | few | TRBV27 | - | CASSLKQDSYGYTF | TGTGCCAGCAGTTTAAAGCAGGACAGCTATGGCTACACCTTC
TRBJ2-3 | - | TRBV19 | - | CASSIASLETDTQYF | TGTGCCAGTAGTATTGCATCCCTAGAGACAGATACGCAGTATTTT
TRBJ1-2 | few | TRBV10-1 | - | CASSRTPNYGYTF | TGCGCCAGCAGTCGGACCCCAAACTATGGCTACACCTTC
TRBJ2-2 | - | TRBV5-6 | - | CASSPEGRATGELFF | TGTGCCAGCAGCCCTGAGGGCAGGGCCACCGGGGAGCTGTTTTTT
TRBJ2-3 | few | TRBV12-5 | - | CASGLTDTQYF | TGTGCTAGTGGTTTAACGGATACGCAGTATTTT
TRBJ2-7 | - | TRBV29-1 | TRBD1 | CSVEGWFDGTGLYEQYF | TGCAGCGTTGAAGGGTGGTTCGACGGGACAGGGCTATACGAGCAGTACTTC
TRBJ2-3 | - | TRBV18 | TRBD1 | CASSARDRGSVGTDTQYF | TGTGCCAGCTCAGCCCGGGACAGGGGTAGTGTGGGCACAGATACGCAGTATTTT
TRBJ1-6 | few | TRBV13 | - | CASSFGGLNSPLHF | TGTGCCAGCAGCTTCGGCGGGTTGAATTCACCCCTCCACTTT
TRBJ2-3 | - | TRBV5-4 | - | CASSLRRRGGTDTQYF | TGTGCCAGCAGCTTGCGTCGCAGGGGGGGGACAGATACGCAGTATTTT
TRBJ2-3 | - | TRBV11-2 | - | CASSLPGFTPLEGTDTQYF | TGTGCCAGCAGCTTACCGGGATTTACCCCTTTGGAGGGCACAGATACGCAGTATTTT
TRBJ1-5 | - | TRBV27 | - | CASSFTGSNQPQHF | TGTGCCAGCAGTTTTACGGGAAGCAATCAGCCCCAGCATTTT